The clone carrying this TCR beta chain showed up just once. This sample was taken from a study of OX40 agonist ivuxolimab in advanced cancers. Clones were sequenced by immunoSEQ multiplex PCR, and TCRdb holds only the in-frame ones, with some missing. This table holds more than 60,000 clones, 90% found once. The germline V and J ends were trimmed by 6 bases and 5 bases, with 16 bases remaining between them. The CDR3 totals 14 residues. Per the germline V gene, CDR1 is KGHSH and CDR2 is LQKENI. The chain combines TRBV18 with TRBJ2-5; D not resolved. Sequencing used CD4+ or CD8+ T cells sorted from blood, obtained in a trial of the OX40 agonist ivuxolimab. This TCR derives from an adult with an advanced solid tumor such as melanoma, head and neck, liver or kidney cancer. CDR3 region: CASSPGSPEETQYF. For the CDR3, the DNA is TGTGCCAGCTCTCCCGGGTCCCCGGAGGAGACCCAGTACTTC.